These 24 T cell receptor beta chains came from one sample sequenced in a study of blood T cell repertoires in COVID-19. Sequenced by immunoSEQ multiplex PCR; TCRdb stores in-frame clones only, minus some. The data show approximately 350,000 clones, roughly nine tenths seen once. Sequenced sample: peripheral blood. These receptors came from a woman aged 30 to 39 with COVID-19, enrolled during active disease.

This chain connects TRBV5-4 to TRBJ1-3; D unresolved. Germline CDR1 and CDR2: SGHNT and YYREEE (reference sequence). The CDR3 loop spans 13 amino acids. Trimming left V 0 bases short and J 4 bases short, with 5 bases between. The CDR3 loop is CASSLARGNTIYF. The CDR3 nucleotides are TGTGCCAGCAGCTTGGCCCGGGGAAACACCATATATTTT. Based on the CDR3 plus reference TRBV5-4 and TRBJ1-3, the full variable domain is ETGVTQSPTHLIKTRGQQVTLRCSSQSGHNTVSWYQQALGQGPQFIFQYYREEENGRGNFPPRFSGLQFPNYSSELNVNALELDDSALYLCASSLARGNTIYFGEGSWLTVV.

CDR3 nucleotide sequence: TGTGCCAACAGCAGGACAGGCTCTCATTGTTCCTACGAGCAGTACGTC. It translates to CANSRTGSHCSYEQYV. This chain uses TRBV6-4 with TRBJ2-7; 7 bases map to TRBD1. V shed 10 bases and J 1 base; nucleotides not matched to a gene: 16. The V gene's germline CDR1 is MRHNA and CDR2 SNTAGT. CDR3 length: 16 residues.

This chain connects TRBV12-3 or TRBV12-4 to TRBJ1-1; no firm D call. Trimming stripped 8 bases from V and 0 bases from J, with 7 bases between. The CDR3 length is 12 residues. The CDR3 region is CASGLLNTEAFF. CDR3 DNA sequence: TGTGCCAGCGGCTTATTGAACACTGAAGCTTTCTTT.

The genes are TRBV25-1 and TRBJ2-7; D may be TRBD1 (6 bases). Germline CDR1 and CDR2: MGHDK and SYGVNS. V lost 7 bases and J 0 bases, leaving 13 bases between the germline ends. The CDR3 has 14 residues. The CDR3 spells CASTQGRSSYEQYV. The CDR3 DNA reads TGTGCCAGCACACAGGGCCGCAGCTCCTACGAGCAGTACGTC.

This chain links TRBV7-6 with TRBJ1-4; 8 bases are a match to TRBD1. The germline gives CDR1 SGHVS, CDR2 FNYEAQ. With V trimmed by 5 bases and J by 5 bases, 7 bases remained unmatched. This CDR3 is 15 amino acids long. CDR3 DNA: TGTGCCAGCAGCGAGAACAGGGGGTGGAATGAAAAACTGTTTTTT. It yields the protein CASSENRGWNEKLFF.

V and J are TRBV12-1 and TRBJ1-2. TRBV12-1 is deemed a pseudogene. The length of the CDR3 is 13 residues. CDR3 loop: CASSARENYGYTF. In nucleotides, the CDR3 is TGTGCCAGCAGCGCGAGGGAAAACTATGGCTACACCTTC.

DNA for the CDR3: TGTGCCACCAGTGACAGGACAGGGCTCAACGAGCAGTACTTC. Its translation: CATSDRTGLNEQYF. V gene TRBV24-1 combines with J gene TRBJ2-7, with 8 bases fitting TRBD1. V shed 4 bases and J 5 bases; nucleotides not matched to a gene: 6. This CDR3 comprises 14 residues. Per germline, CDR1 KGHDR and CDR2 SFDVKD.

V is TRBV5-1 and J is TRBJ2-2; TRBD2 is a possible D gene (5 bases). V shed 1 base and J shed 5 bases, with 15 bases lying between them. Per the germline V gene, CDR1 is SGHRS and CDR2 is YFSETQ. The CDR3 spans 16 residues. This CDR3 is CASSLFGGPGTGELFF. The CDR3 nucleotides are TGCGCCAGCAGCTTGTTTGGTGGCCCGGGGACCGGGGAGCTGTTTTTT.

This chain joins TRBV6-5 and TRBJ1-1; 8 nucleotides line up with TRBD1. The CDR3 sequence is 12 residues long. V dropped 1 base and J dropped 11; count of bases not matched to a gene: 3. Germline values: CDR1 MNHEY, CDR2 SVGAGI. As DNA, the CDR3 is TGTGCCAGCAGTTACTTTCAGGGGGCGGCTTTCTTT. It translates to CASSYFQGAAFF.

The V and J genes are TRBV10-1 and TRBJ2-2; 9 bases match TRBD2. The germline CDR1 and CDR2 sequences are WNHNN and SYGVQD (reference sequence). CDR3 size: 13 residues. The CDR3 sequence is CPERGAGTGELFF. Written as DNA, the CDR3 is TGCCCGGAGCGGGGGGCCGGGACCGGGGAGCTGTTTTTT.

The rearrangement links TRBV3-1 (or the pseudogene TRBV3-2) to TRBJ2-7; 11 positions agree with TRBD2. CDR1 and CDR2 from the germline V gene are LGHDT and YNNKEL (reference sequence). Losses at the gene ends were 9 bases for V and 1 base for J; bases not matched to a gene: 2. There are 13 residues in the CDR3. In DNA form, the CDR3 reads TGTGCCAGTAGCGGGGGGGTGTCCTACGAGCAGTACTTC. Amino acids: CASSGGVSYEQYF.

This chain links TRBV7-2 with TRBJ2-5; 7 bases fit TRBD1. J lost 3 bases, V lost 1 base, and 5 bases had no gene match. The CDR3 is made up of 15 amino acids. Germline-derived CDR1 and CDR2 are SGHTA and FQGNSA. CDR3 nucleotides: TGTGCCAGCAGCTTAGGGACAGGCCATAAAGAGACCCAGTACTTC. It specifies CASSLGTGHKETQYF. The entire variable domain, with the rest obtained from reference TRBV7-2 and TRBJ2-5, is as follows: GAGVSQSPSNKVTEKGKDVELRCDPISGHTALYWYRQSLGQGLEFLIYFQGNSAPDKSGLPSDRFSAERTGGSVSTLTIQRTQQEDSAVYLCASSLGTGHKETQYFGPGTRLLVL.

The chain recombines TRBV7-2 with TRBJ1-1; the match to TRBD1 covers 8 bases. From germline, CDR1 is SGHTA and CDR2 FQGNSA. Trimming took 5 bases from V and 8 from J; bases not matched to a gene: 19. CDR3 size: 17 residues. The CDR3 here is CASSLYRGLRGIAEAFF. CDR3 DNA: TGTGCCAGCAGCCTATACAGGGGGTTGAGAGGAATAGCAGAAGCTTTCTTT.

The CDR3 sequence: CASRNPGQGAETIYF. The CDR3 DNA reads TGTGCCAGCAGAAACCCGGGACAGGGGGCAGAAACCATATATTTT. The rearrangement uses TRBV28 and TRBJ1-3; the match to TRBD1 covers 12 bases. V trimming: 6 bases; J trimming: 10 bases; junction bases outside the gene matches: 10. CDR1 is MDHEN, CDR2 SYDVKM, per germline. This CDR3 contains 15 residues. The variable domain in full, with the rest retrieved from reference TRBV28 and TRBJ1-3, is DVKVTQSSRYLVKRTGEKVFLECVQDMDHENMFWYRQDPGLGLRLIYFSYDVKMKEKGDIPEGYSVSREKKERFSLILESASTNQTSMYLCASRNPGQGAETIYFGEGSWLTVV.

The chain employs TRBV5-5 and TRBJ2-3, with TRBD2 as a possible D gene (6 bases). Germline loops: CDR1 SGHKS, CDR2 YYEKEE (reference sequence). V was shortened by 1 base and J by 2 bases, with 11 bases between the two germline ends. The CDR3 totals 15 residues. DNA of the CDR3: TGTGCCAGCAGCTTGTGGGGGGAAGACACAGATACGCAGTATTTT. Its translation is CASSLWGEDTDTQYF.

This clone was seen only once. The chain employs TRBV15 and TRBJ1-4; D is undetermined. The CDR3 runs 17 residues. Germline CDR1 and CDR2: LNHNV and YYDKDF (reference sequence). The V gene lost 0 bases and the J gene lost 2 bases, with 13 bases spanning the gap. The CDR3: CATSRESLSATNEKLFF. CDR3 sequence (DNA): TGTGCCACCAGCAGAGAATCCTTAAGCGCGACTAATGAAAAACTGTTTTTT.

This chain uses TRBV7-2 with TRBJ2-5; TRBD2 aligns across 9 bases. The CDR3 has 15 residues. Germline V gene lookup returns CDR1 SGHTA and CDR2 FQGNSA. With 3 bases clipped from V and 5 bases from J, the junction kept 7 bases outside the gene matches. The CDR3 region has the DNA TGTGCCAGCAGCTTCGTAGCGGGAGCGGGGGAGACCCAGTACTTC. This codes for CASSFVAGAGETQYF. The full variable domain, with the rest looked up from reference TRBV7-2 and TRBJ2-5, is GAGVSQSPSNKVTEKGKDVELRCDPISGHTALYWYRQSLGQGLEFLIYFQGNSAPDKSGLPSDRFSAERTGGSVSTLTIQRTQQEDSAVYLCASSFVAGAGETQYFGPGTRLLVL.

Only a few counts were recorded for this clone. Written as DNA, the CDR3 is TGTGCCAGCTCACCCATGGGGCAGGGATTAGTAGATTCACCCCTCCACTTT. It yields the protein CASSPMGQGLVDSPLHF. V and J are TRBV18 and TRBJ1-6; tentatively, D is TRBD1 (5 bases). Germline assignment: CDR1 KGHSH and CDR2 LQKENI. V lost 3 bases and J 8 bases, leaving 20 bases between the germline ends. This CDR3 is built from 17 residues. Using reference TRBV18 and TRBJ1-6 for the parts outside the CDR3, the full variable domain is NAGVMQNPRHLVRRRGQEARLRCSPMKGHSHVYWYRQLPEEGLKFMVYLQKENIIDESGMPKERFSAEFPKEGPSILRIQQVVRGDSAAYFCASSPMGQGLVDSPLHFGNGTRLTVT.

The chain couples TRBV2 to TRBJ2-3; tentatively, D is TRBD2 (7 bases). Looked up from germline, CDR1 is SNHLY and CDR2 is FYNNEI. The length of the CDR3 is 13 residues. V shed 8 bases and J shed 2 bases, with 11 bases lying between them. In nucleotides, the CDR3 is TGTGCCAGCCTCGGGGGGCCCACAGATACGCAGTATTTT. The encoded protein is CASLGGPTDTQYF.

The chain has TRBV21-1 and TRBJ2-7; the table gives TRBD1 as D, unverified against the DNA. TRBV21-1 is labeled a pseudogene. The CDR3 has 13 amino acids. CDR3 sequence reads: CASTDRGAYEQYV. In nucleotides, the CDR3 is TGTGCCAGCACCGACAGGGGCGCCTACGAGCAGTACGTC.

The CDR3 region has the DNA TGTGCCAGCAGTTACGTTGCGGGGGTCACAGATACGCAGTATTTT. Translated, it gives CASSYVAGVTDTQYF. The rearrangement uses TRBV6-5 and TRBJ2-3; 7 positions agree with TRBD2. Per the germline V gene, CDR1 is MNHEY and CDR2 is SVGAGI. CDR3 length: 15 residues. J gave up 2 bases and V 2 bases, and 4 bases lay outside the gene matches.

This clone has a single count. This sequence joins TRBV7-2 and TRBJ2-7, with TRBD1 matching over 9 bases. The CDR3 spans 15 residues. The trim removed 1 base at V and 6 bases at J, leaving 7 bases unmatched. The germline V gene encodes CDR1 SGHTA and CDR2 FQGNSA. The CDR3 is CASSLEGTGFSEQYF. CDR3 DNA: TGTGCCAGCAGCTTAGAGGGGACAGGGTTCAGCGAGCAGTACTTC.

The rearrangement links TRBV7-2 to TRBJ2-3, with TRBD2 matching over 10 bases. In germline, CDR1 is SGHTA, CDR2 FQGNSA. This CDR3 spans 15 amino acids. Losses at the gene ends were 9 bases for V and 0 bases for J; bases not matched to a gene: 6. The CDR3 DNA is TGTGCCAGTCGAATAGCGGGAGGAAGCACAGATACGCAGTATTTT. Protein: CASRIAGGSTDTQYF.

The genes are TRBV12-3 or TRBV12-4 and TRBJ2-5, with D possibly being TRBD1 (6 bases). This CDR3 is built from 13 residues. Trimming removed 0 bases at V and 4 bases at J, with 6 bases between. CDR3 in amino acids: CASSLAQGETQYF. The CDR3 DNA follows: TGTGCCAGCAGTTTAGCACAGGGAGAGACCCAGTACTTC.